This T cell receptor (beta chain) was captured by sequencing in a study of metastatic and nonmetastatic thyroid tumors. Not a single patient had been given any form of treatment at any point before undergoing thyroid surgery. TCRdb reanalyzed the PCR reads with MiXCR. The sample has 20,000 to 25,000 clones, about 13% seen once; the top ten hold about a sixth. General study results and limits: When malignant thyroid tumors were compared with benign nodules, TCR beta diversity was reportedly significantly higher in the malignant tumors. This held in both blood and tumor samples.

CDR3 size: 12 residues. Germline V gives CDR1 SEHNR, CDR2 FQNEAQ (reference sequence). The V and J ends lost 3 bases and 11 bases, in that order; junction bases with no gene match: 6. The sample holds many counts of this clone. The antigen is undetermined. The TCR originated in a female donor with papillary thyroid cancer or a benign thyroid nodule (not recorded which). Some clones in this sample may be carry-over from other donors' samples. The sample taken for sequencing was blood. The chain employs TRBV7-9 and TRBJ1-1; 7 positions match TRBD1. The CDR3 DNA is TGTGCCAGCAGCTTCATCAGGGGGAAGGCTTTCTTT. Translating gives CASSFIRGKAFF.